Listed below are T cell receptor beta chains from one sample, sequenced in a study of CXCR3-negative and CXCR3-positive naive CD8 T cells. Following a re-call of the 5' RACE reads, TCRdb has one entry per CDR3 protein and lacks DNA. The data show 65,000 to 90,000 distinct CDR3 sequences, and the top ten clones hold approximately 0.6%. The sample was naive CXCR3+ CD8+ T cells from blood. All receptors derive from a human donor in good health. Some clones in this sample may be carry-over from other donors' samples. The CDR3 runs from the conserved cysteine through the conserved F or W.

>TRBV5-4|TRBJ2-6
CASSPTDGNSGANVLTF
>TRBV6-5|TRBJ2-1
CVSSYSGTGNEQFF
>TRBV20-1|TRBJ1-4
CSARVAESTNEKLFF
>TRBV3-1|TRBJ2-7
CASSRSLLRGLTYEQYF
>TRBV15|TRBJ2-2
CATSRDGGQGLAGELFF
>TRBV11-2|TRBJ2-1
CASSFPTVGPYNEQFF
>TRBV9|TRBJ2-7
CASSVAVGSSYEQYF
>TRBV7-2|TRBJ2-2
CASSPQQANTGELFF
>TRBV7-8|TRBJ1-1
CASSLADSGREAFF
>TRBV7-3|TRBJ2-6
CASSSGTGANVLTF
>TRBV7-3|TRBJ2-1
CASSLVAGVGEQFF
>TRBV5-1|TRBJ1-1
CASSLEFVDQNTEAFF
>TRBV2|TRBJ2-7
CASSQNPYEQYF
>TRBV5-5|TRBJ2-5
CASSADVPQETQYF
>TRBV28|TRBJ2-1
CASSLPRGGYNEQFF
>TRBV4-1|TRBJ2-3
CASRGGADTQYF
>TRBV6-5|TRBJ2-7
CASSYSEGAEQYF
>TRBV6-2/TRBV6-3|TRBJ2-3
CPSSYSTFDTNTGTQYF
>TRBV25-1|TRBJ1-5
CASSLPGDDQPQHF
>TRBV20-1|TRBJ2-4
CSTKGLGDNIQYF
>TRBV28|TRBJ2-7
CASSSSTGGLYEQYF
>TRBV7-8|TRBJ2-3
CASSSRGVYTTSTDTQYF
>TRBV6-2/TRBV6-3|TRBJ2-2
CASSDGRTGELFF
>TRBV11-3|TRBJ2-7
CASSLDPGQYYEQYF
>TRBV5-7|TRBJ2-3
CASSLDPPGPIRGDTQYF
>TRBV2|TRBJ2-1
CASSEWGRGNEQFF
>TRBV5-6|TRBJ1-5
CASSLTGELGQPQHF
>TRBV12-3/TRBV12-4|TRBJ2-7
CASGPLYEQYF
>TRBV6-2/TRBV6-3|TRBJ2-3
CASSKTGSPDTQYF
>TRBV20-1|TRBJ2-7
CSAGPTGTSYEQYF
>TRBV7-9|TRBJ1-5
CASSFDSNQPQHF
>TRBV29-1|TRBJ2-6
CSVEEADRGLPGANVLTF
>TRBV12-3/TRBV12-4|TRBJ2-1
CASSLQSGVLEQFF
>TRBV7-9|TRBJ2-7
CASSSSDRPSYEQYF
>TRBV28|TRBJ1-2
CASTAMSPGTGGWYGYTF
>TRBV9|TRBJ2-7
CASSVGGISYEQYF
>TRBV12-3/TRBV12-4|TRBJ2-3
CASSLGGTGADTQYF
>TRBV3-1|TRBJ2-2
CASSQDLGGNTGELFF
>TRBV29-1|TRBJ2-7
CSVRVERLGGTYEQYF
>TRBV4-3|TRBJ2-7
CASSPGHQPSYEQYF
>TRBV6-2/TRBV6-3|TRBJ2-1
CASSQSSGEGHEQFF
>TRBV4-2|TRBJ2-1
CASSHEQAGERRNEQFF
>TRBV29-1|TRBJ2-7
CSAAGGDSSYEQYF
>TRBV7-2|TRBJ2-3
CASPGGEAGDTQYF
>TRBV14|TRBJ2-7
CASSLYHRQTTYEQYF
>TRBV28|TRBJ2-7
CASPSPSPSSYEQYF
>TRBV7-6|TRBJ2-1
CASSSTGGVYNEQFF
>TRBV18|TRBJ1-5
CASSPGAFSNQPQHF
>TRBV7-2|TRBJ2-5
CASSRSGTGDLVETQYF
>TRBV20-1|TRBJ1-5
CSARDRGPTGNQPQHF
>TRBV19|TRBJ2-1
CASSIEGQGVKNEQFF
>TRBV6-4|TRBJ1-1
CASSDEGHPGKAFF
>TRBV7-2|TRBJ2-7
CASSLTGTGQYEQYF
>TRBV20-1|TRBJ2-7
CSVEGTGNYYEQYF
>TRBV12-3/TRBV12-4|TRBJ1-1
CASSLSSEGTSRGAEAFF